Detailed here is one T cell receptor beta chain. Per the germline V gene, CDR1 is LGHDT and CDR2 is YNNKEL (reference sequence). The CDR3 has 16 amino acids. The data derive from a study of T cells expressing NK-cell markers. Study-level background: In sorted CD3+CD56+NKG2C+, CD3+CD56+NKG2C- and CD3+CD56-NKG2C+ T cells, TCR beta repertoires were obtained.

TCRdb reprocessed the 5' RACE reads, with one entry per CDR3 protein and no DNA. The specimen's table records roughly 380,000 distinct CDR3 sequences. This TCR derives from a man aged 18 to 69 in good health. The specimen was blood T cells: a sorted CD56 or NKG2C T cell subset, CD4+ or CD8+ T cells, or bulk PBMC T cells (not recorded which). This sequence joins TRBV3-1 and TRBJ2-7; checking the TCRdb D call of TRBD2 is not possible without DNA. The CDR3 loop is CASSAPGLTGSYEQYF.